The rows below give T cell receptor beta chains drawn from one sample of a study of shared clonotypes between healthy human individuals. This table comes from immunoSEQ multiplex PCR, and its TCRdb copy is limited to in-frame clones, with some not included. The repertoire holds about 2.4 million clones, with over 85% as singletons. Sequencing was done on a sample of naive CD4+ T cells from PBMCs. The receptor set was obtained from a man aged 18 to 35 in good health. Some clones in this sample may be carry-over from other donors' samples. Each CDR3 is given with its conserved first and last residue. A D gene is named only where the DNA matches it firmly. A row's size may be missing; if present it is once, few, many or a size class.

d_call j_call v_call clone_size cdr3_aa cdr3_nt
NA TRBJ1-1 TRBV29-1 NA CSVGGGAGTEAFF TGCAGCGTGGGTGGGGGCGCGGGCACTGAAGCTTTCTTT
NA TRBJ2-5 TRBV29-1 NA CSVVRSRETQYF TGCAGCGTTGTAAGGTCCAGAGAGACCCAGTACTTC
NA TRBJ2-1 TRBV6-5 NA CASSYVVGDEQFF TGTGCCAGCAGTTATGTGGTTGGCGATGAGCAGTTCTTC
TRBD2 TRBJ2-7 TRBV5-1 once CASSLGGTSGTYEQYF TGCGCCAGCAGCTTGGGTGGGACTAGCGGTACCTACGAGCAGTACTTC
TRBD1 TRBJ1-5 TRBV5-1 NA CASSLTGGDQPQHF TGCGCCAGCAGCTTAACAGGGGGAGATCAGCCCCAGCATTTT
NA TRBJ2-7 TRBV11-3 NA CASSLDWRGLALSYEQYF TGTGCCAGCAGCTTAGATTGGAGAGGGCTAGCGCTTTCCTACGAGCAGTACTTC
NA TRBJ2-1 TRBV5-4 NA CASSGTRFTEQFF TGTGCCAGCAGCGGTACTAGGTTTACTGAGCAGTTCTTC
NA TRBJ1-1 TRBV5-1 NA CASSLTGGANTEAFF TGCGCCAGCAGCTTGACCGGGGGCGCGAACACTGAAGCTTTCTTT
TRBD2 TRBJ2-5 TRBV6-5 NA CASSYWASGRETQYF TGTGCCAGCAGTTACTGGGCTAGCGGAAGAGAGACCCAGTACTTC
TRBD2 TRBJ2-1 TRBV5-1 NA CASSFAASGDRSSYNEQFF TGCGCCAGCAGCTTTGCGGCTAGCGGGGATCGAAGCTCCTACAATGAGCAGTTCTTC
TRBD2 TRBJ2-1 TRBV5-1 NA CASSDGRIHEQFF TGCGCCAGCAGCGACGGGAGGATACATGAGCAGTTCTTC
NA TRBJ1-4 TRBV19 NA CASSISVYFLPREKLFF TGTGCCAGTAGTATATCGGTGTACTTTCTCCCACGGGAAAAACTGTTTTTT
NA TRBJ2-3 TRBV7-2 NA CASSLLRLAGGRDTQYF TGTGCCAGCAGCTTACTGCGTCTGGCTGGGGGGCGTGATACGCAGTATTTT
TRBD2 TRBJ2-7 TRBV9 NA CASSASSGLSYEQYF TGTGCCAGCAGCGCCTCTAGCGGACTATCCTACGAGCAGTACTTC
NA TRBJ1-2 TRBV28 NA CASGAPFNYGYTF TGTGCCTCAGGGGCCCCCTTTAACTATGGCTACACCTTC
NA TRBJ2-7 TRBV23-1 NA CASSPSEDYEQYF TGCGCCAGCAGTCCCTCGGAGGACTACGAGCAGTACTTC
NA TRBJ2-2 TRBV5-4 NA CASSLSWTTSTGELFF TGTGCCAGCAGCTTGTCCTGGACAACTAGCACCGGGGAGCTGTTTTTT
NA TRBJ1-5 TRBV7-8 few CASSLAEGIQPQHF TGTGCCAGCAGCTTAGCGGAGGGGATTCAGCCCCAGCATTTT
NA TRBJ2-5 TRBV28 once CASSPTSIETQYF TGTGCCAGCAGTCCCACTAGTATAGAGACCCAGTACTTC
TRBD2 TRBJ2-1 TRBV28 NA CASSQISSGSSYNEQFF TGTGCCAGCAGTCAAATATCTAGCGGGAGCTCCTACAATGAGCAGTTCTTC
NA TRBJ2-3 TRBV7-9 NA CASSLTDSSTDTQYF TGTGCCAGCAGCTTAACGGACTCGAGCACAGATACGCAGTATTTT
TRBD1 TRBJ1-1 TRBV6-1 NA CASSEQGANTEAFF TGTGCCAGCAGTGAACAGGGGGCAAACACTGAAGCTTTCTTT
NA TRBJ2-7 TRBV5-4 NA CASSYDPGPSYEQYF TGTGCCAGCAGCTATGATCCGGGACCCTCCTACGAGCAGTACTTC
NA TRBJ2-1 TRBV5-1 NA CASSYRDKRGEQFF TGCGCCAGCAGCTACCGGGACAAAAGGGGGGAGCAGTTCTTC
NA TRBJ2-1 TRBV6-5 NA CASGLEQYNEQFF TGTGCCAGCGGACTGGAGCAATACAATGAGCAGTTCTTC
TRBD1 TRBJ2-3 TRBV18 NA CASSQGDEGTDTQYF TGTGCCAGCTCCCAGGGGGATGAGGGCACAGATACGCAGTATTTT
NA TRBJ1-4 TRBV25-1 NA CASSRSGTNEKLFF TGTGCCAGCAGTCGGTCCGGAACTAATGAAAAACTGTTTTTT
NA TRBJ2-1 TRBV4-3 once CASSQDFGGRQFF TGCGCCAGCAGCCAAGATTTTGGGGGTCGGCAGTTCTTC
NA TRBJ1-2 TRBV19 NA CASSIEWIDSTLYGYTF TGTGCCAGTAGTATCGAGTGGATCGATTCTACCCTTTATGGCTACACCTTC
TRBD1 TRBJ2-4 TRBV28 NA CASSTGTGRNIQYF TGTGCCAGCAGTACCGGGACAGGGAGAAACATTCAGTACTTC
TRBD2 TRBJ2-2 TRBV7-8 NA CASSPLGILAGGELFF TGTGCCAGCAGCCCGCTAGGAATACTAGCGGGAGGGGAGCTGTTTTTT
TRBD2 TRBJ2-1 TRBV5-4 NA CASSLRRGDNEQFF TGTGCCAGCAGCTTGCGACGGGGGGACAATGAGCAGTTCTTC
NA TRBJ2-7 TRBV28 NA CASTRGSYHEQYF TGTGCCAGCACAAGGGGGAGCTATCACGAGCAGTACTTC
NA TRBJ1-1 TRBV2 NA CASSRVGTEAFF TGTGCCAGCAGCAGGGTAGGAACTGAAGCTTTCTTT
NA TRBJ1-2 TRBV15 NA CATSRDSGGYTF TGTGCCACCAGCAGAGATTCCGGGGGCTACACCTTC
TRBD1 TRBJ2-3 TRBV9 NA CASSPAGQGTDTQYF TGTGCCAGCAGCCCCGCGGGACAGGGCACAGATACGCAGTATTTT